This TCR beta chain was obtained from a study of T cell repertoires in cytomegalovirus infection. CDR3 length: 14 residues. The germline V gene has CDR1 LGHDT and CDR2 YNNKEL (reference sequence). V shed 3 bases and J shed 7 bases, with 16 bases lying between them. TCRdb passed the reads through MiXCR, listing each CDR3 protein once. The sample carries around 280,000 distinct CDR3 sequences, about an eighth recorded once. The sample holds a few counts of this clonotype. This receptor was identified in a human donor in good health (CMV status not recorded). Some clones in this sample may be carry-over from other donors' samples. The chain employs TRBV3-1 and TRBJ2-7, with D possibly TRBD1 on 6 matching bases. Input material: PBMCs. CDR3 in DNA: TGTGCCAGCAGCCATACGACAGGATCGGGAGAGCAGTACTTC. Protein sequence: CASSHTTGSGEQYF.